The following is a TCR beta chain sequence with its context. Its matching antigen is unknown. This specimen belongs to a study of shared clonotypes between healthy human individuals. Study overall: In total, the donors were a couple of women and a few men aged 18 to 49. Study-level findings and limits: Rarefaction exposed incomplete sorted-subset sequencing despite large depth. Compared with clonotypes that all four donors shared, non-shared clonotypes had lower generation probabilities.

The CDR3 is 14 residues long. From germline, CDR1 is PRHDT and CDR2 FYEKMQ (reference sequence). The V end lost 5 bases, the J end lost 1 base, and 12 bases lay between the germline ends. Original processing methods: Filtering was not the same, since immunoSEQ gave junction-only sequences without quality scores. The table came from immunoSEQ multiplex PCR; TCRdb's copy has only in-frame clones and leaves some out. The DNA gave D and trimming, while V, J and clone size come from that table. In the table there are approximately 1.5 million clones, approximately 98.5% of which are singletons. The chain carries TRBV13 and TRBJ2-7; possibly TRBD2 for D (5 bases). This sequence was found in a man aged 25 to 40 in good health. Sequenced material: naive CD4+ T cells sorted from blood. Described subset: CD45RA+ positively selected. CDR3 residues: CASSPRPGSYEQYF. CDR3 nucleotides: TGTGCCAGCAGCCCACGGCCGGGGTCCTACGAGCAGTACTTC.